These 16 T cell receptor beta chains were sequenced from one sample in a study of shared clonotypes between healthy human individuals. The data were produced by immunoSEQ multiplex PCR, yet TCRdb's version contains in-frame clones alone and is incomplete. The table has about 2.4 million clones, 90% to 95% seen once. The sample taken for sequencing was naive CD4+ T cells from PBMCs. As to subset: CD45RA+ positively selected. These receptors all stem from a young man in good health. Some clones in this sample may be carry-over from other donors' samples.

The chain links TRBV5-1 to TRBJ2-1; TRBD2 matches at 7 bases. After removal of 4 bases from V and 7 bases from J, the junction contained 8 bases not matched to a gene. CDR1 SGHRS and CDR2 YFSETQ come from the germline V gene. The CDR3 contains 14 residues. CDR3 amino acids: CASSRGTKGNEQFF. The CDR3 DNA follows: TGCGCCAGCAGCCGCGGGACTAAGGGTAATGAGCAGTTCTTC.

The chain uses TRBV6-6 and TRBJ1-1; D is unclear. Looked up from germline, CDR1 is MNHNY and CDR2 is SVGAGI (reference sequence). Trimming pared 0 bases from V and 1 base from J, leaving 6 bases between. The CDR3 has 14 amino acids. CDR3 in amino acids: CASSYSLANTEAFF. The CDR3 region has the DNA TGTGCCAGCAGTTACTCGTTGGCGAACACTGAAGCTTTCTTT.

This chain joins TRBV7-2 and TRBJ2-2; 8 positions agree with TRBD1. The junction had 14 bases not matched to a gene; V was cut back by 4 bases and J by 7 bases. This CDR3 spans 17 amino acids. Germline V gene sequence: CDR1 SGHTA, CDR2 FQGNSA. The CDR3 DNA follows: TGTGCCAGCAGCTCCACTCTCGTGCAGGGGGCTAACGGGGAGCTGTTTTTT. As protein: CASSSTLVQGANGELFF.

The V gene is TRBV28, the J gene TRBJ1-6; 8 nucleotides align to TRBD1. The V gene's germline CDR1 is MDHEN and CDR2 SYDVKM. This CDR3 comprises 15 residues. J gave up 5 bases and V 5 bases, and 5 bases lay outside the gene matches. The CDR3 coding sequence is TGTGCCAGCAGTCGGACAGGGCCGAATAATTCACCCCTCCACTTT. Translation: CASSRTGPNNSPLHF.

The rearrangement joins TRBV2 to TRBJ1-5; 7 bases fit TRBD1. Germline V lookup: CDR1 SNHLY, CDR2 FYNNEI. Trimming removed 2 bases from V and 3 bases from J; junction bases left unmatched: 1. The CDR3 length is 14 residues. In DNA form, the CDR3 reads TGTGCCAGCAGTGAAACAGGGGCCAATCAGCCCCAGCATTTT. Amino acids: CASSETGANQPQHF.

The chain carries TRBV5-1 and TRBJ2-7, with TRBD1 identical over 11 bases. Germline CDR1 and CDR2: SGHRS and YFSETQ. Losses at the gene ends were 4 bases for V and 3 bases for J; bases not matched to a gene: 3. This CDR3 comprises 14 residues. The CDR3 sequence: CASSRTGGDYEQYF. In nucleotides, the CDR3 is TGCGCCAGCAGCAGGACAGGGGGCGACTACGAGCAGTACTTC.

The J gene is TRBJ2-1, the V gene TRBV15, with 7 bases fitting TRBD1. V lost 5 bases to trimming and J lost 5 bases; unmatched junction nucleotides: 9. The CDR3 consists of 15 residues. The V gene's germline CDR1 is LNHNV and CDR2 YYDKDF (reference sequence). The DNA for the CDR3 is TGTGCCACCAGCCCAAGCCGGACAGGAAACAATGAGCAGTTCTTC. Amino acids: CATSPSRTGNNEQFF.

The chain joins TRBV18 to TRBJ2-2, with D uncertain. CDR3 length: 16 residues. With 3 bases removed from V and 6 bases from J, the gap between germline ends came to 17 bases. CDR1 and CDR2 from the germline V gene are KGHSH and LQKENI. The CDR3 DNA reads TGTGCCAGCTCACCCCAGAGCATTTTAAACGCCGGGGAGCTGTTTTTT. It codes for CASSPQSILNAGELFF.

With regard to this clone: Additional DNA sequences in this sample encode the identical CDR3. The V gene is TRBV6-5, the J gene TRBJ1-1, with a weak D call TRBD1 (6 bases). The CDR3 length is 13 residues. Germline CDR1 is MNHEY and CDR2 is SVGAGI. V was pared by 6 bases and J by 1 base, with 9 bases between. The CDR3, as DNA: TGTGCCAGCAGGCCCAGGGGGAACACTGAAGCTTTCTTT. It translates to CASRPRGNTEAFF.

V and J are TRBV5-1 and TRBJ2-2; 13 bases are a match to TRBD2. V shed 4 bases, J shed 9 bases, and the junction held 9 bases outside the gene matches. Germline V CDR1 and CDR2: SGHRS, YFSETQ. The CDR3 spans 16 residues. CDR3 in amino acids: CASSHGLAGVYRELFF. The CDR3 nucleotides read TGCGCCAGCAGCCACGGACTAGCGGGAGTATACCGGGAGCTGTTTTTT.

The rearrangement joins TRBV6-1 to TRBJ2-2; 9 positions agree with TRBD1. This CDR3 spans 19 amino acids. The V and J ends lost 2 bases and 1 base, in that order; junction bases with no gene match: 11. Germline CDR1 and CDR2: MNHNS and SASEGT. In DNA, the CDR3 is TGTGCCAGCAGTGAAAGAAGGGAAACGGGACAGGGGAACACCGGGGAGCTGTTTTTT. It yields the protein CASSERRETGQGNTGELFF.

The chain is built from TRBV7-9 and TRBJ2-2, with a possible D match to TRBD2 (5 bases). Trimming pared 4 bases from V and 6 bases from J, leaving 12 bases between. CDR3 length: 14 amino acids. Per germline, CDR1 SEHNR and CDR2 FQNEAQ (reference sequence). The CDR3 sequence is CASSSRGRSGELFF. In DNA, the CDR3 is TGTGCCAGCAGCTCACGGGGAAGGTCCGGGGAGCTGTTTTTT.

V usage is TRBV7-2 and J usage is TRBJ1-1; 9 nucleotides line up with TRBD1. Looked up from germline, CDR1 is SGHTA and CDR2 is FQGNSA. V lost 2 bases, J lost 5 bases, and 6 bases stayed unmatched. This CDR3 contains 15 residues. CDR3 DNA: TGTGCCAGCAGCTTACAATACAGGGGGCTTACTGAAGCTTTCTTT. Encoded protein: CASSLQYRGLTEAFF.

The V gene is TRBV5-1, the J gene TRBJ2-1, with no clear D. The V gene's germline CDR1 is SGHRS and CDR2 YFSETQ. The V end was cut by 7 bases, the J end by 0 bases, with 11 bases between. The CDR3 is 14 amino acids. This CDR3 is CASGAFSSYNEQFF. The CDR3 nucleotides are TGCGCCAGCGGAGCATTCAGCTCCTACAATGAGCAGTTCTTC.

Details on this clone: The sample contains more than one DNA sequence encoding this CDR3. The V gene is TRBV5-1, the J gene TRBJ2-7; 11 nucleotides line up with TRBD2. V lost 2 bases to trimming and J lost 1 base; unmatched junction nucleotides: 5. The CDR3 has 16 residues. Germline V gene lookup returns CDR1 SGHRS and CDR2 YFSETQ. The CDR3 loop is CASSLLAGVGSYEQYF. CDR3 nucleotides: TGCGCCAGCAGCTTACTAGCGGGAGTAGGATCCTACGAGCAGTACTTC.

The chain is built from TRBV5-5 and TRBJ2-5; 10 bases are shared with TRBD2. Trimming removed 9 bases from V and 1 base from J; junction bases left unmatched: 6. CDR1 SGHKS and CDR2 YYEKEE come from the germline V gene (reference sequence). The CDR3 covers 14 residues. CDR3: CATRTSGSQETQYF. The CDR3 DNA is TGTGCCACTCGGACTAGCGGTTCCCAAGAGACCCAGTACTTC.